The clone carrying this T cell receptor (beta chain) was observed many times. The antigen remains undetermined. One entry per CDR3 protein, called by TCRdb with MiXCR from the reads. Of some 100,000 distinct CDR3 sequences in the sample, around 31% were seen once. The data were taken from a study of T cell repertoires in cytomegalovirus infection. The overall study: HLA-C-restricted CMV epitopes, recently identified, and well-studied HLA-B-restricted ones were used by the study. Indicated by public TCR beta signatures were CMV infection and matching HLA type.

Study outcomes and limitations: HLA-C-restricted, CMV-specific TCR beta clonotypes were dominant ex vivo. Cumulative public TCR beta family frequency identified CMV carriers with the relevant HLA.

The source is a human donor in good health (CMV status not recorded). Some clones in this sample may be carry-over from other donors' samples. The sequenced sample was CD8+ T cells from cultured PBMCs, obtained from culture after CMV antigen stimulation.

CDR3 sequence reads: CASSFLGHEKLFF. CDR3 sequence (DNA): TGTGCCAGCAGTTTTCTGGGACATGAAAAACTGTTTTTT. The chain employs TRBV12-3 or TRBV12-4 and TRBJ1-4; a weak D match, TRBD1 (5 bases). Trimming cost V 3 bases and J 6 bases, with 8 bases left between them. This CDR3 spans 13 amino acids.